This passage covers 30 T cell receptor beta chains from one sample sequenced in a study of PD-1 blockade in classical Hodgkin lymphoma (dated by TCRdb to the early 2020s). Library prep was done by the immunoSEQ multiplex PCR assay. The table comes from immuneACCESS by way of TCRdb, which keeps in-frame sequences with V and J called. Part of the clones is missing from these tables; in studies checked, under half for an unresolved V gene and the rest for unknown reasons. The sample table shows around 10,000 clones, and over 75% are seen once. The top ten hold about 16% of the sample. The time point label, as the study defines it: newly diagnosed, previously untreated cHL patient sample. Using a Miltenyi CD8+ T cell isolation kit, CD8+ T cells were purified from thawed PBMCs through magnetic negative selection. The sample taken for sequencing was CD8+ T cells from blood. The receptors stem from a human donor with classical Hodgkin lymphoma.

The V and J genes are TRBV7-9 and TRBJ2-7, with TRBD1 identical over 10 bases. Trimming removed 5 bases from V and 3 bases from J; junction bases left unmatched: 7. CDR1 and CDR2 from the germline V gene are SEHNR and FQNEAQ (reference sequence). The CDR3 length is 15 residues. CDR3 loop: CASSPPGQGYYEQYF. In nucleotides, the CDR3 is TGTGCCAGCAGCCCTCCGGGACAGGGGTACTACGAGCAGTACTTC.

CDR3 DNA: TGTGCCAGCAGCGCCCCAGAGGGTACGCAGTATTTT. Translation gives CASSAPEGTQYF. This chain uses TRBV9 with TRBJ2-3; maybe TRBD2 (5 bases). This CDR3 is built from 12 residues. Germline lookup yields CDR1 SGDLS and CDR2 YYNGEE. Trimming took off 3 bases at V and 8 bases at J, with 10 bases between the two ends.

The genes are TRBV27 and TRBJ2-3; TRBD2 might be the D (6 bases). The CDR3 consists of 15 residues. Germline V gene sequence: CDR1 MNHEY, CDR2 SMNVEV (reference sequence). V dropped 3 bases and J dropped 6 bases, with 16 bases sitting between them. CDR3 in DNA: TGTGCCAGCAGTTTTCTAGCGCCGCAAGCCGATACGCAGTATTTT. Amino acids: CASSFLAPQADTQYF.

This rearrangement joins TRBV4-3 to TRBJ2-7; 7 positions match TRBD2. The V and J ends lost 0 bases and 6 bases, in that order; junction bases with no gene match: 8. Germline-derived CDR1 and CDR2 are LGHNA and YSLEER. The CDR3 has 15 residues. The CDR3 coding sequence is TGCGCCAGCAGCCAAGATTGGGAGGGGCGCTTCGAGCAGTACTTC. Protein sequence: CASSQDWEGRFEQYF.

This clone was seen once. CDR3 sequence (DNA): TGTGCCAGCTCGATAGAGGCGAGAGGAGGCTACACCTTC. Translation: CASSIEARGGYTF. This chain links TRBV27 with TRBJ1-2; no definite D call. The V gene's germline CDR1 is MNHEY and CDR2 SMNVEV (reference sequence). The V and J ends lost 8 bases and 8 bases respectively, with 18 bases between them. This CDR3 contains 13 residues.

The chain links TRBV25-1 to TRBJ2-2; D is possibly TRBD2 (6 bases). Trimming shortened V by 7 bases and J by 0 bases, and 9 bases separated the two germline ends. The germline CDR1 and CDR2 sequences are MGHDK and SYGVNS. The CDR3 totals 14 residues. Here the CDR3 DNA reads TGTGCCAGCACCCGGGGGACGAACACCGGGGAGCTGTTTTTT. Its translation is CASTRGTNTGELFF.

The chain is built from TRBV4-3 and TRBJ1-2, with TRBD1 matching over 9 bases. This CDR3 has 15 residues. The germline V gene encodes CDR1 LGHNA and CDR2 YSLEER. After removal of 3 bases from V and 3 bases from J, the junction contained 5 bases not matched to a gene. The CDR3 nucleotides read TGCGCCAGCAGCCAGAGGACAGGGGCCTACTATGGCTACACCTTC. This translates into CASSQRTGAYYGYTF.

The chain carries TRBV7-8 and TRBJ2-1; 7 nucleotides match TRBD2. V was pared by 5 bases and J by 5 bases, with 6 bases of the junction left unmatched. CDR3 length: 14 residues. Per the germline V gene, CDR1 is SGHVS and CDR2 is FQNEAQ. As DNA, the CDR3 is TGTGCCAGCAGCATTCTCCGGGAGGACAATGAGCAGTTCTTC. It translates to CASSILREDNEQFF.

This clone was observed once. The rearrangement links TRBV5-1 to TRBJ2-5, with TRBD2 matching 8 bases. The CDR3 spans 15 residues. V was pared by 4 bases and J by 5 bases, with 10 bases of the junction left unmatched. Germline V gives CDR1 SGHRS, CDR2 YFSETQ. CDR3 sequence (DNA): TGCGCCAGCAGCCAAACCGGGCTAGCGGGTGAGACCCAGTACTTC. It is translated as CASSQTGLAGETQYF.

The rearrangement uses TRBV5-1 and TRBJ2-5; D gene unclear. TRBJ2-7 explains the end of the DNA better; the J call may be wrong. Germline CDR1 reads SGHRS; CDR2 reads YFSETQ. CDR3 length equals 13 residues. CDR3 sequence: CASSDILENEQYF. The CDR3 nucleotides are TGCGCCAGCAGCGACATTCTAGAAAACGAGCAGTACTTC.

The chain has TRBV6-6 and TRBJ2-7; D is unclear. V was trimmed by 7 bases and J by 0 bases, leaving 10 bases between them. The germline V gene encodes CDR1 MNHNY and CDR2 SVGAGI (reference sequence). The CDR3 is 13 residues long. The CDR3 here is CASTQKSSYEQYF. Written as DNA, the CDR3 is TGTGCCAGCACGCAGAAAAGCTCCTACGAGCAGTACTTC.

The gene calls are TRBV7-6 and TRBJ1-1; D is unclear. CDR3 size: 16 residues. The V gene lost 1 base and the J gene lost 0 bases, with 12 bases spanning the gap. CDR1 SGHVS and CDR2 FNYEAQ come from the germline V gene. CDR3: CASSLEVASLNTEAFF. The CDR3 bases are TGTGCCAGCAGCTTAGAAGTTGCCAGCTTGAACACTGAAGCTTTCTTT.

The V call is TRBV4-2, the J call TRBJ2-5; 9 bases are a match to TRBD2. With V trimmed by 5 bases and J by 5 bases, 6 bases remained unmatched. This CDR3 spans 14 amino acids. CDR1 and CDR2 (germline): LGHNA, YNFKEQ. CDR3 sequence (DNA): TGTGCCAGCAGCACGCGGGGGGGGAGGGAGACCCAGTACTTC. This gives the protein CASSTRGGRETQYF.

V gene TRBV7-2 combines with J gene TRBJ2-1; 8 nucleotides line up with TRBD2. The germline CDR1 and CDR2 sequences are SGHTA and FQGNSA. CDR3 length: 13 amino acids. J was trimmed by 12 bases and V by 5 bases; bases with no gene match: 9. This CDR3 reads CASSKLAGRWQFF. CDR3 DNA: TGTGCCAGCAGCAAGTTAGCGGGGCGCTGGCAGTTCTTC.

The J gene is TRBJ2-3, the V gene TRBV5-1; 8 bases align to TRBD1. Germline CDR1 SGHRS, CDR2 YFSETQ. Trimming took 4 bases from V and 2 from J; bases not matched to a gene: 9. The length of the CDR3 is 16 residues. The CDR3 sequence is CASSPHGQGFTDTQYF. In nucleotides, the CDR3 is TGCGCCAGCAGCCCCCACGGACAGGGTTTCACAGATACGCAGTATTTT.

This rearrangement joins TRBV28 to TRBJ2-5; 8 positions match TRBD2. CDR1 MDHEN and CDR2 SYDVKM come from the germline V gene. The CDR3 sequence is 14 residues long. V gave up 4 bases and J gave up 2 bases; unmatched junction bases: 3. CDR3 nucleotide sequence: TGTGCCAGCAGTTCGGCGGGGGGACAAGAGACCCAGTACTTC. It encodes CASSSAGGQETQYF. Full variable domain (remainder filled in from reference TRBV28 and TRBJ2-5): DVKVTQSSRYLVKRTGEKVFLECVQDMDHENMFWYRQDPGLGLRLIYFSYDVKMKEKGDIPEGYSVSREKKERFSLILESASTNQTSMYLCASSSAGGQETQYFGPGTRLLVL.

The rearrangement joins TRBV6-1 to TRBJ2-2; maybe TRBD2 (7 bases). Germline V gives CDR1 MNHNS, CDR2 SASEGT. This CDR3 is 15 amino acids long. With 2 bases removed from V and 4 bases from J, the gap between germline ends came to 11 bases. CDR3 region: CASSETGRGTGELFF. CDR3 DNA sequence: TGTGCCAGCAGTGAAACAGGGAGGGGCACCGGGGAGCTGTTTTTT.

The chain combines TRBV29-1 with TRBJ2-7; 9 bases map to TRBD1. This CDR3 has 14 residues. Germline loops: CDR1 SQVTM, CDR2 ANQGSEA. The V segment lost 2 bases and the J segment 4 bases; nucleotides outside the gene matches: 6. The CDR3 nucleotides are TGCAGCGTTGAATCCGGGACAGGGTTTTACGAGCAGTACTTC. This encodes CSVESGTGFYEQYF.

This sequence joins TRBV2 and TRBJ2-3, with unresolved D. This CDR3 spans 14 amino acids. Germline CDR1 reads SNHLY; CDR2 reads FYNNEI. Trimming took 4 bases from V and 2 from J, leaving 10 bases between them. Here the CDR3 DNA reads TGTGCCAGCAGTGGGCACGCATACACAGATACGCAGTATTTT. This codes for CASSGHAYTDTQYF.

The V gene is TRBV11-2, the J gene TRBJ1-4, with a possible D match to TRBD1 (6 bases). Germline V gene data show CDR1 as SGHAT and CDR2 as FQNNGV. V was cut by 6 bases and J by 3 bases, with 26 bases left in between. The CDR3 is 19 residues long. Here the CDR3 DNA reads TGTGCCAGCAGAAACGCTTGGGGGGCAGGGATAAAAGCTAATGAAAAACTGTTTTTT. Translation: CASRNAWGAGIKANEKLFF.

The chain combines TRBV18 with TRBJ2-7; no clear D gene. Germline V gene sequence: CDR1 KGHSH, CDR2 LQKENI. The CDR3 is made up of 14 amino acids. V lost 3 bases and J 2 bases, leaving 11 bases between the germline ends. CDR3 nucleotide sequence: TGTGCCAGCTCACCGGAAACAGCCCCCTACGAGCAGTACTTC. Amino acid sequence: CASSPETAPYEQYF.

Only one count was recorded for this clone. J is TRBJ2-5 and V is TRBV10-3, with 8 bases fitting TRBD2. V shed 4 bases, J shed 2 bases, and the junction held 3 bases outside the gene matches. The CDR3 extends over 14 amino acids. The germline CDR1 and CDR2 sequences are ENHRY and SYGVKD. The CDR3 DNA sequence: TGTGCCATCAGTGCGGGGGGGGAACAAGAGACCCAGTACTTC. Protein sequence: CAISAGGEQETQYF.

CDR3 sequence: CASSFSWFPDTQYF. CDR3 nucleotides: TGTGCCAGCAGCTTTAGTTGGTTCCCAGATACGCAGTATTTT. The chain links TRBV7-2 to TRBJ2-3; D call uncertain. Per the germline V gene, CDR1 is SGHTA and CDR2 is FQGNSA. This CDR3 contains 14 residues. V was trimmed by 3 bases and J by 4 bases, leaving 11 bases between them. Drawing the rest from reference TRBV7-2 and TRBJ2-3, the complete variable domain is GAGVSQSPSNKVTEKGKDVELRCDPISGHTALYWYRQSLGQGLEFLIYFQGNSAPDKSGLPSDRFSAERTGGSVSTLTIQRTQQEDSAVYLCASSFSWFPDTQYFGPGTRLTVL.

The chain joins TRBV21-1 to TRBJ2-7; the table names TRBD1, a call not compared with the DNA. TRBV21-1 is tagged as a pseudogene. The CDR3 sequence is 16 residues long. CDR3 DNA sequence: TGTGCCAGCAGCAAAGCCCCTACCGGCAGGGGGTACGAGCAGTACTTC. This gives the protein CASSKAPTGRGYEQYF.

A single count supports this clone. This CDR3 is CASSLTRAGEQYF. In nucleotides, the CDR3 is TGTGCCAGCAGCTTGACGAGGGCCGGCGAGCAGTACTTC. The rearrangement links TRBV5-4 to TRBJ2-7, with D possibly matching TRBD2 (5 bases). V dropped 1 base and J dropped 6 bases, with 11 bases sitting between them. Looked up from germline, CDR1 is SGHNT and CDR2 is YYREEE (reference sequence). The CDR3 has 13 residues.

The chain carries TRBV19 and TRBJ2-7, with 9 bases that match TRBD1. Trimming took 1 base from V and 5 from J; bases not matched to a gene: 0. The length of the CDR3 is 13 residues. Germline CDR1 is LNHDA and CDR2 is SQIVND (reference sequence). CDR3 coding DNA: TGTGCCAGTAGTATAGGGACAGGGGACGAGCAGTACTTC. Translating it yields CASSIGTGDEQYF.

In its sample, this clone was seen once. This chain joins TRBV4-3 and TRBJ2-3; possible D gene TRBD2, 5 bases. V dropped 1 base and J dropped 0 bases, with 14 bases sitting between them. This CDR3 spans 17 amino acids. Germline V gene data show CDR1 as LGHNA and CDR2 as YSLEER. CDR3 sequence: CASSQGREGPSTDTQYF. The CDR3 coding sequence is TGCGCCAGCAGCCAAGGGAGAGAGGGCCCAAGCACAGATACGCAGTATTTT.

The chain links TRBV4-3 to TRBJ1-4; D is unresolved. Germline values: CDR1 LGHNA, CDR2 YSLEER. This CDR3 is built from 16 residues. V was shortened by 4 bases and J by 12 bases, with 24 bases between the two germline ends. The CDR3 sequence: CASSPSDRNRVPELFF. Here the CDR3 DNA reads TGCGCCAGCAGCCCATCGGACCGGAATAGGGTGCCGGAACTGTTTTTT.

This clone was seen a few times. The CDR3 loop is CASSPLGTGMNTEAFF. CDR3 nucleotide sequence: TGTGCCAGCAGTCCCCTCGGGACAGGAATGAACACTGAAGCTTTCTTT. The rearrangement uses TRBV28 and TRBJ1-1, with 8 nucleotides matching TRBD1. Germline CDR1 is MDHEN and CDR2 is SYDVKM. V lost 5 bases and J lost 0; bases outside the gene matches: 8. The CDR3 sequence is 16 residues long.

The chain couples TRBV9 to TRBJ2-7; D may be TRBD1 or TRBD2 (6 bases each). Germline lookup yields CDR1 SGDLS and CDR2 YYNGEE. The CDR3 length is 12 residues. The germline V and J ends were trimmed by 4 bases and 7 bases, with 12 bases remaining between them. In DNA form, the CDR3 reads TGTGCCAGCAGCCCCGGGGGCCTAGAGCAGTACTTC. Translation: CASSPGGLEQYF.